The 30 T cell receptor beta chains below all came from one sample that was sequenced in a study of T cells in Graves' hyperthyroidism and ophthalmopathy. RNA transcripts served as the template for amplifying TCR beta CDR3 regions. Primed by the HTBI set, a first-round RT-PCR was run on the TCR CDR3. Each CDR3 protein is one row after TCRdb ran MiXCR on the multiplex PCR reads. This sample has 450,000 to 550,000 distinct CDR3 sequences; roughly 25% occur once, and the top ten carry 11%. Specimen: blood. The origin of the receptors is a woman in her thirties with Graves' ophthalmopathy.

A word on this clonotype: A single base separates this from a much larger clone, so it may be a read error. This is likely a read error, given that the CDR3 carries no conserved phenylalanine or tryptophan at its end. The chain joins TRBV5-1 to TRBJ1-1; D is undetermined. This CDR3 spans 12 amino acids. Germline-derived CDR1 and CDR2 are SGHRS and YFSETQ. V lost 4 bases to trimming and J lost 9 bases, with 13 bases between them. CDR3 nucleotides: TGCGCCAGCAGCGTATCTGGGAGTCAAGCTTTCCTT. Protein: CASSVSGSQAFL.

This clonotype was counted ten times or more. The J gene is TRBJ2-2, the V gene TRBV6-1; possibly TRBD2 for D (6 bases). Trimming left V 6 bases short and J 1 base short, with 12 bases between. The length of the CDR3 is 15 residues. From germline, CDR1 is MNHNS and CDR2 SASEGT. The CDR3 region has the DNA TGTGCCAGCAGGCGTTACGGGGGGAACACCGGGGAGCTGTTTTTT. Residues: CASRRYGGNTGELFF.

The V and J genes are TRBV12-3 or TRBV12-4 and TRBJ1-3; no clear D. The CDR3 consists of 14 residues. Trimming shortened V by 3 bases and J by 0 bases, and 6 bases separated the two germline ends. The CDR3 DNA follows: TGTGCCAGCAGTTTTTGGGACTCTGGAAACACCATATATTTT. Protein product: CASSFWDSGNTIYF.

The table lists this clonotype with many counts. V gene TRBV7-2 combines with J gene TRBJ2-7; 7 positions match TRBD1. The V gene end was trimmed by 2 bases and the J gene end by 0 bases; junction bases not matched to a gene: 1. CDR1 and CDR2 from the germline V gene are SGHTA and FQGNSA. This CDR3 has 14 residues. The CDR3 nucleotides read TGTGCCAGCAGCTTAAGGGACAGCTCCTACGAGCAGTACTTC. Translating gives CASSLRDSSYEQYF.

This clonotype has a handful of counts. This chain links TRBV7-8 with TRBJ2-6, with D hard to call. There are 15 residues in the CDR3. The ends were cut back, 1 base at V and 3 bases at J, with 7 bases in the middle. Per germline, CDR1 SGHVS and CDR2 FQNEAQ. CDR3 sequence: CASSLERLGANVLTF. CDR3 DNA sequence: TGTGCCAGCAGCTTAGAACGCCTTGGGGCCAACGTCCTGACTTTC.

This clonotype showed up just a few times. As DNA, the CDR3 is TGTGCCAGCAGTTTATACATTACAGGCACAGATACGCAGTATTTT. It translates to CASSLYITGTDTQYF. V is TRBV27 and J is TRBJ2-3; D gene ambiguous. The CDR3 spans 15 residues. Trimming took 1 base from V and 1 from J, leaving 9 bases between them. Germline loops: CDR1 MNHEY, CDR2 SMNVEV (reference sequence).

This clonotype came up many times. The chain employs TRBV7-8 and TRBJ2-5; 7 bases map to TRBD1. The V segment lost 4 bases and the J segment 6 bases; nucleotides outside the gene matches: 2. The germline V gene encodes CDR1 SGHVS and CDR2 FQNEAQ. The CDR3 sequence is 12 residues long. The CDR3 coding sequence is TGTGCCAGCAGCTCAGGGGGTCAGACCCAGTACTTC. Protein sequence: CASSSGGQTQYF.

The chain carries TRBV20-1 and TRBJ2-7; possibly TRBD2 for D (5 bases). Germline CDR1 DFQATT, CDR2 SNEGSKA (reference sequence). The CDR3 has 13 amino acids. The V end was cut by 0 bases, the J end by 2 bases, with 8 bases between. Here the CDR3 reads CSAREVTTYEQYF. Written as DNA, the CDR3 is TGCAGTGCTAGAGAAGTGACTACCTACGAGCAGTACTTC.

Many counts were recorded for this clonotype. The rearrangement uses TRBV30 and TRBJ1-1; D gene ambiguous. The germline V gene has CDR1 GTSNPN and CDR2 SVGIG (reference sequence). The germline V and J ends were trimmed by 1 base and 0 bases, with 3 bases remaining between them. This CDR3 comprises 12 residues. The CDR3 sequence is CAWSGLNTEAFF. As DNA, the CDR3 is TGTGCCTGGAGTGGCTTGAACACTGAAGCTTTCTTT.

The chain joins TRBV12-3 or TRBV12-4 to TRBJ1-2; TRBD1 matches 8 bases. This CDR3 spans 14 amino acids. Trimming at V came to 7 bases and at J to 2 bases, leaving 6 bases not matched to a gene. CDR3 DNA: TGTGCCAGCAATCCGGGACAGGACAACTATGGCTACACCTTC. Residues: CASNPGQDNYGYTF.

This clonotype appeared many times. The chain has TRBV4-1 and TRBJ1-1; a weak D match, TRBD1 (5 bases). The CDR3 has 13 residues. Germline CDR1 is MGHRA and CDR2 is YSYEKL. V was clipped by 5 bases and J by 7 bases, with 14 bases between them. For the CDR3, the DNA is TGCGCCAGCAGCGGGGTACGGGGCAGTGAAGCTTTCTTT. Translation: CASSGVRGSEAFF.

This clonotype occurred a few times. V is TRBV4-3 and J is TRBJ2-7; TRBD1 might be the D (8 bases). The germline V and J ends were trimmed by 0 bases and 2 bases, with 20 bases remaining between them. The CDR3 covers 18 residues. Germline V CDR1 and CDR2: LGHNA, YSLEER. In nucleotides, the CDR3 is TGCGCCAGCAGCCAAGATCCCGGGGGGACAGGCACCACCTACGAGCAGTACTTC. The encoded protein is CASSQDPGGTGTTYEQYF.

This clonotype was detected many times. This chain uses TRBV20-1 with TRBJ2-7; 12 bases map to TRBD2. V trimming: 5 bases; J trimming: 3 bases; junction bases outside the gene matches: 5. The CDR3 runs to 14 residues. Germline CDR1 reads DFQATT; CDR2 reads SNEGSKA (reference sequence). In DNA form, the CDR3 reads TGCAGTGCTCCTCTAGCGGGGGGGAGCTACGAGCAGTACTTC. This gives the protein CSAPLAGGSYEQYF.

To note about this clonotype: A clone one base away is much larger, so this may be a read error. The CDR3 protein is CASSFRTSHEAFF. CDR3 nucleotides: TGTGCCAGCAGTTTCAGGACATCCCATGAAGCTTTCTTT. The V gene is TRBV28, the J gene TRBJ1-1, with a weak D call TRBD1 (5 bases). The length of the CDR3 is 13 residues. The V and J ends lost 3 bases and 7 bases respectively, with 12 bases between them. The germline CDR1 and CDR2 sequences are MDHEN and SYDVKM.

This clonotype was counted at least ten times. The CDR3 nucleotides read TGTGCCATCAGTGTCCGGGACAGCTACGAGCAGTACTTC. Translated: CAISVRDSYEQYF. This sequence joins TRBV10-3 and TRBJ2-7, with 7 positions matching TRBD1. Losses at the gene ends were 4 bases for V and 3 bases for J; bases not matched to a gene: 3. The CDR3 totals 13 residues. Germline V gene data show CDR1 as ENHRY and CDR2 as SYGVKD.

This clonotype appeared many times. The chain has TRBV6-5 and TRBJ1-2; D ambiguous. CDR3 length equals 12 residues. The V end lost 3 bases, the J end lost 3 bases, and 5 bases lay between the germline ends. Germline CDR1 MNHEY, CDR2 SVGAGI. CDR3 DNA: TGTGCCAGCAGTTATGAGCACTATGGCTACACCTTC. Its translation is CASSYEHYGYTF.

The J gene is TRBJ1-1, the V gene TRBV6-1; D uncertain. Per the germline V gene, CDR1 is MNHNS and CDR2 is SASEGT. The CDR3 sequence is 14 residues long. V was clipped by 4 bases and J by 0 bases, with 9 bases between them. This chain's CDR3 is CASSGDNMNTEAFF. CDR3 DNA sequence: TGTGCCAGCAGTGGTGACAACATGAACACTGAAGCTTTCTTT.

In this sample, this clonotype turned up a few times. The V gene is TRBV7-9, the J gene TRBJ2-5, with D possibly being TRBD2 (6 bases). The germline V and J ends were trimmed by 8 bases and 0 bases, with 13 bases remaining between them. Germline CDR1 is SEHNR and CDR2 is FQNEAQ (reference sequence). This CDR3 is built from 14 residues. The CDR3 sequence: CASSRLDNQETQYF. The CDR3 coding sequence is TGTGCCAGCTCGCGACTAGATAACCAAGAGACCCAGTACTTC.

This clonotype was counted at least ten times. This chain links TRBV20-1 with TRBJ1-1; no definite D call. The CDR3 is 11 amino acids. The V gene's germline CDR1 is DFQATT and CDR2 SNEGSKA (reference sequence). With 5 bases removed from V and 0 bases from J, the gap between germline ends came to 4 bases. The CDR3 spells CSADLNTEAFF. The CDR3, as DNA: TGCAGTGCTGATCTGAACACTGAAGCTTTCTTT.

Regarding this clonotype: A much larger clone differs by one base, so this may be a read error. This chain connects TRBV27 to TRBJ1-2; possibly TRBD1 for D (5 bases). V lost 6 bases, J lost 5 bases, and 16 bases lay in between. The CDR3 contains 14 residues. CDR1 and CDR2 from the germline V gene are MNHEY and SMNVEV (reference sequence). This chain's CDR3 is CASRTDRYSYGYTF. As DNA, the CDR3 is TGTGCCAGCAGAACCGACAGATATTCATATGGCTACACCTTC.

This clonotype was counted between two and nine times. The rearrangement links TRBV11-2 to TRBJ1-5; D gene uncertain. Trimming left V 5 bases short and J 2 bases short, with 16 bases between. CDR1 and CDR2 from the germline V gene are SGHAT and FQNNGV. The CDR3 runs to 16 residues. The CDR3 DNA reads TGTGCCAGCAGCAACGGGGAAGGGCGACGCAATCAGCCCCAGCATTTT. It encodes CASSNGEGRRNQPQHF.

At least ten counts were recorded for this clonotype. The CDR3 region is CASSEEGLTEAFF. In DNA, the CDR3 is TGTGCCAGCAGTGAAGAGGGGTTGACAGAAGCTTTCTTT. V is TRBV6-1 and J is TRBJ1-1, with a tentative D call TRBD1 (5 bases). V lost 1 base to trimming and J lost 8 bases, with 11 bases between them. This CDR3 is built from 13 residues. Germline loops: CDR1 MNHNS, CDR2 SASEGT.

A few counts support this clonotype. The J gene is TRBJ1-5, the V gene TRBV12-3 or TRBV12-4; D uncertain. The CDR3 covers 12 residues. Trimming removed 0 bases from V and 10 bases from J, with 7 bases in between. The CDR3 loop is CASSLAGRPQHF. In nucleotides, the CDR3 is TGTGCCAGCAGTTTAGCGGGGAGACCCCAGCATTTT.

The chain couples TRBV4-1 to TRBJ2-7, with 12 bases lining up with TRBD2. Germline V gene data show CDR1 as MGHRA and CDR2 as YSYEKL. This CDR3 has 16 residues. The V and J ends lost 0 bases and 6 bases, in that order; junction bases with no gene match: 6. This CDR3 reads CASSQDLAGGPVEQYF. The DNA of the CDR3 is TGCGCCAGCAGCCAAGACCTAGCGGGAGGGCCCGTCGAGCAGTACTTC.

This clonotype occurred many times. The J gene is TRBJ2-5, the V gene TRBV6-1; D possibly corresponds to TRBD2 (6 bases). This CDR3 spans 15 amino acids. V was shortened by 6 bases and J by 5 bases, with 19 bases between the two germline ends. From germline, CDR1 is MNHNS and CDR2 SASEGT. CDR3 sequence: CASSSALAPDETQYF. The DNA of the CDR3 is TGTGCCAGCAGCTCAGCTCTAGCGCCCGACGAGACCCAGTACTTC.

Here the CDR3 reads CASSLATGVYETQYF. CDR3 in DNA: TGCGCCAGCAGCTTGGCTACGGGAGTTTATGAGACCCAGTACTTC. The chain links TRBV5-1 to TRBJ2-5; maybe TRBD2 (6 bases). Trimming stripped 0 bases from V and 5 bases from J, with 14 bases between. Germline CDR1 and CDR2: SGHRS and YFSETQ. CDR3 length: 15 residues.

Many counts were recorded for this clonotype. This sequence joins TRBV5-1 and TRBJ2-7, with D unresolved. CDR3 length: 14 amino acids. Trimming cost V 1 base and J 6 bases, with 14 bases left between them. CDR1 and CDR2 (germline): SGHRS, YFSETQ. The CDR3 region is CASSLPQPGLEQYF. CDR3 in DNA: TGCGCCAGCAGCTTGCCCCAGCCCGGGCTCGAGCAGTACTTC.

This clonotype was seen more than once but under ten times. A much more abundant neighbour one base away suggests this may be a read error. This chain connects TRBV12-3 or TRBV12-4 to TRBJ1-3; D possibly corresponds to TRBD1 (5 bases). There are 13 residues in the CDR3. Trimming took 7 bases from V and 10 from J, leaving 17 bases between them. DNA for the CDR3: TGTGCCAGCAACCCAACCGAGGGGATTACCATATATTTT. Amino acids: CASNPTEGITIYF.

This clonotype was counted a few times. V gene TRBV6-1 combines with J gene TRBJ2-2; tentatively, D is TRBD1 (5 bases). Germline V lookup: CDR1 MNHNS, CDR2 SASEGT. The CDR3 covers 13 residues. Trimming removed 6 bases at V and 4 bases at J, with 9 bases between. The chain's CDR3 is CASRGVRTGELFF. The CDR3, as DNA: TGTGCCAGCAGAGGGGTACGCACCGGGGAGCTGTTTTTT.

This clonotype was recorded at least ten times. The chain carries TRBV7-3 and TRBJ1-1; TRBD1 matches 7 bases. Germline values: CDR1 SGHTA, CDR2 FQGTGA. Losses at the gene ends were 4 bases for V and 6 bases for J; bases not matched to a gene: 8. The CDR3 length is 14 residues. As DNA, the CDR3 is TGTGCCAGCAGCTCATTGACAGGGAGTGCTGAAGCTTTCTTT. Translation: CASSSLTGSAEAFF.